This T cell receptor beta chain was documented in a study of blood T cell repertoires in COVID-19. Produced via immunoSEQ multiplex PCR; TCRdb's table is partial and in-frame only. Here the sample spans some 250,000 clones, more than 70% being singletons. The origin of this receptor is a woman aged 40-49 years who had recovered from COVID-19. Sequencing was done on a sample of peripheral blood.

The CDR3 is CASTDSGYGYTF. The CDR3 DNA follows: TGTGCCAGCACGGACAGTGGCTATGGCTACACCTTC. The chain is built from TRBV12-3 or TRBV12-4 and TRBJ1-2; weak D call: TRBD1 (6 bases). This CDR3 comprises 12 residues. V was pared by 7 bases and J by 4 bases, with 10 bases between.